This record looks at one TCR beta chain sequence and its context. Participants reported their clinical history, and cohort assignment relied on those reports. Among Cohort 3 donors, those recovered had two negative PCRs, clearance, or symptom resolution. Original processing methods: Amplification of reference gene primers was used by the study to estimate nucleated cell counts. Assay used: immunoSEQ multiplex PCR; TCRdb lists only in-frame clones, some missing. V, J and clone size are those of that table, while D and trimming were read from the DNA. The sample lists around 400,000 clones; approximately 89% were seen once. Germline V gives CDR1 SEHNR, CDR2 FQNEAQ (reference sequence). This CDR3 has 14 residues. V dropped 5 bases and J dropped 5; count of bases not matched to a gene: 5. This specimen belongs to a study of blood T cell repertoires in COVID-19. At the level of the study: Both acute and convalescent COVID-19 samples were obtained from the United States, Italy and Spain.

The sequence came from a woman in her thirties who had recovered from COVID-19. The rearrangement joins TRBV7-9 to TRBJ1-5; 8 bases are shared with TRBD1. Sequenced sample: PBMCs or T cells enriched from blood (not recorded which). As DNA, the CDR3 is TGTGCCAGCAGCCGCGGACAGGGCGATCAGCCCCAGCATTTT. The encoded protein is CASSRGQGDQPQHF.